The 17 T cell receptor beta chains below come from one sample, sequenced in a study of cytomegalovirus exposure and HLA in healthy donors. Primers for the PCR totalled 60 Vbeta and 13 Jbeta. Assay used: immunoSEQ multiplex PCR; TCRdb lists only in-frame clones, some missing. The sample records roughly 170,000 clones, around 81% being singletons. The material sequenced was PBMCs. The receptors shown here come from a woman in her twenties or thirties in good health and CMV-seronegative.

This chain joins TRBV13 and TRBJ1-1, with D perhaps TRBD1 (6 bases). V was shortened by 3 bases and J by 6 bases, with 11 bases between the two germline ends. The CDR3 consists of 13 residues. Germline V gives CDR1 PRHDT, CDR2 FYEKMQ (reference sequence). The CDR3 DNA reads TGTGCCAGCAGCTTTGGCAGGGGCGCTGAAGCTTTCTTT. Amino acids: CASSFGRGAEAFF.

As regards this clone: The junction does not match germline at one end; this may be a read error. This rearrangement joins TRBV28 to TRBJ2-4, with D perhaps TRBD1 (7 bases). Germline assignment: CDR1 MDHEN and CDR2 SYDVKM. There are 15 residues in the CDR3. CDR3 DNA: TGTGCCATAACCGACAGGGTACTAGCCAAAAACAGTCAGTACTTC. Its translation is CAITDRVLAKNSQYF. The entire variable domain, with the rest obtained from reference TRBV28 and TRBJ2-4, is as follows: DVKVTQSSRYLVKRTGEKVFLECVQDMDHENMFWYRQDPGLGLRLIYFSYDVKMKEKGDIPEGYSVSREKKERFSLILESASTNQTSMYLCAITDRVLAKNSQYFGAGTRLSVL.

The genes are TRBV7-9 and TRBJ2-7, with D unclear. CDR3 length equals 15 residues. Germline CDR1 reads SEHNR; CDR2 reads FQNEAQ (reference sequence). Between the trimmed V and J ends, which lost 5 bases and 1 base, there was a span of 15 bases. The CDR3 nucleotides are TGTGCCAGCAGCCCTTCTCTAGAGCTTTCCTACGAGCAGTACTTC. Amino acids: CASSPSLELSYEQYF.

The chain carries TRBV19 and TRBJ2-7; D not resolved. The CDR3 is made up of 14 amino acids. The V end lost 3 bases, the J end lost 0 bases, and 9 bases lay between the germline ends. Germline lookup yields CDR1 LNHDA and CDR2 SQIVND (reference sequence). CDR3 residues: CASSIQANSYEQYF. In DNA form, the CDR3 reads TGTGCCAGTAGTATTCAGGCGAACTCCTACGAGCAGTACTTC.

In this sample, this clone turned up once. The rearrangement joins TRBV5-1 to TRBJ2-2; possibly TRBD1 for D (5 bases). From germline, CDR1 is SGHRS and CDR2 YFSETQ. This CDR3 spans 12 amino acids. The V end lost 4 bases, the J end lost 7 bases, and 8 bases lay between the germline ends. The CDR3: CASSPRGGELFF. For the CDR3, the DNA is TGCGCCAGCAGCCCAAGGGGCGGGGAGCTGTTTTTT.

The chain links TRBV4-3 to TRBJ2-1; 9 positions match TRBD1. This CDR3 has 17 amino acids. In germline, CDR1 is LGHNA, CDR2 YSLEER. V dropped 4 bases and J dropped 6; count of bases not matched to a gene: 13. The chain's CDR3 is CASSPLSPGQGVNEQFF. In DNA, the CDR3 is TGCGCCAGCAGCCCCCTGAGCCCGGGACAGGGAGTCAATGAGCAGTTCTTC.

The V call is TRBV7-2, the J call TRBJ1-2, with D maybe TRBD1 (5 bases). The CDR3 has 13 residues. Trimming cost V 3 bases and J 2 bases, with 7 bases left between them. The germline V gene encodes CDR1 SGHTA and CDR2 FQGNSA. CDR3 protein: CASSFDSNYGYTF. The CDR3 nucleotides are TGTGCCAGCAGCTTTGACAGCAACTATGGCTACACCTTC.

This rearrangement joins TRBV7-9 to TRBJ1-2; D remains ambiguous. Per the germline V gene, CDR1 is SEHNR and CDR2 is FQNEAQ (reference sequence). V was shortened by 2 bases and J by 8 bases, with 12 bases between the two germline ends. The CDR3 has 13 amino acids. CDR3 coding DNA: TGTGCCAGCAGCTTAATCCTGAGCGGCGGCTACACCTTC. Amino acid sequence: CASSLILSGGYTF.

J is TRBJ1-2 and V is TRBV2, with 7 bases matching TRBD1. Germline lookup yields CDR1 SNHLY and CDR2 FYNNEI. This CDR3 is 13 amino acids long. Trimming cost V 4 bases and J 2 bases; bases outside gene matches: 1. CDR3: CASSVDRNYGYTF. As DNA, the CDR3 is TGTGCCAGCAGTGTGGACAGGAACTATGGCTACACCTTC.

The sample holds one count of this clone. The CDR3 region is CASSVGANEKLFF. The CDR3 DNA reads TGTGCCAGCAGCGTGGGGGCAAATGAAAAACTGTTTTTT. The V call is TRBV9, the J call TRBJ1-4; the D gene is possibly TRBD1 (6 bases). The length of the CDR3 is 13 residues. The V gene lost 2 bases and the J gene lost 5 bases, with 7 bases spanning the gap. Germline CDR1 SGDLS, CDR2 YYNGEE.

This chain connects TRBV9 to TRBJ2-7; 9 bases align to TRBD1. Germline-derived CDR1 and CDR2 are SGDLS and YYNGEE. J gave up 2 bases and V 0 bases, and 12 bases lay outside the gene matches. The CDR3 contains 18 residues. For the CDR3, the DNA is TGTGCCAGCAGCGTAGGGGTCTCGAGGCGACAGGGGGCCTACGAGCAGTACTTC. It translates to CASSVGVSRRQGAYEQYF. The whole variable domain, filled in from reference TRBV9 and TRBJ2-7, reads DSGVTQTPKHLITATGQRVTLRCSPRSGDLSVYWYQQSLDQGLQFLIQYYNGEERAKGNILERFSAQQFPDLHSELNLSSLELGDSALYFCASSVGVSRRQGAYEQYFGPGTRLTVT.

The sample holds one count of this clone. This rearrangement joins TRBV7-2 to TRBJ2-7; D is possibly TRBD1 (6 bases). Per germline, CDR1 SGHTA and CDR2 FQGNSA. This CDR3 is 15 amino acids long. V lost 6 bases, J lost 1 base, and 16 bases lay in between. The CDR3 here is CASSKTRDTSYEQYF. The CDR3 bases are TGTGCCAGCAGTAAAACCCGGGACACTTCCTACGAGCAGTACTTC.

The chain combines TRBV6-6 with TRBJ2-1, with a possible D match to TRBD1 (5 bases). CDR3 length equals 11 residues. Trimming took 2 bases from V and 9 from J, leaving 5 bases between them. CDR1 MNHNY and CDR2 SVGAGI come from the germline V gene (reference sequence). The CDR3 here is CASSYQGEQFF. CDR3 DNA: TGTGCCAGCAGTTACCAGGGTGAGCAGTTCTTC.

This clone turned up a few times. The V call is TRBV19, the J call TRBJ2-2; 8 bases line up with TRBD1. CDR3 length: 16 residues. CDR1 is LNHDA, CDR2 SQIVND, per germline (reference sequence). J was trimmed by 5 bases and V by 5 bases; bases with no gene match: 10. CDR3 nucleotides: TGTGCCAGTAGTGTGGGAACGGGACAGGTGACCGGGGAGCTGTTTTTT. As protein: CASSVGTGQVTGELFF. Combining the CDR3 with reference TRBV19 and TRBJ2-2 gives the whole variable domain DGGITQSPKYLFRKEGQNVTLSCEQNLNHDAMYWYRQDPGQGLRLIYYSQIVNDFQKGDIAEGYSVSREKKESFPLTVTSAQKNPTAFYLCASSVGTGQVTGELFFGEGSRLTVL.

This sequence joins TRBV28 and TRBJ2-5; no definite D call. The V end was cut by 1 base, the J end by 3 bases, with 9 bases between. This CDR3 region has 14 residues. CDR1 MDHEN and CDR2 SYDVKM come from the germline V gene. The CDR3 DNA reads TGTGCCAGCAGTTTATTTCAGGCAGAAGAGACCCAGTACTTC. Protein product: CASSLFQAEETQYF.

This rearrangement joins TRBV4-3 to TRBJ1-2; TRBD1 might be the D (6 bases). The CDR3 covers 15 residues. Trimming cost V 1 base and J 2 bases, with 11 bases left between them. CDR1 is LGHNA, CDR2 YSLEER, per germline. The CDR3 loop reads CASSQAGGQNYGYTF. The CDR3 nucleotides read TGCGCCAGCAGCCAAGCTGGCGGACAGAACTATGGCTACACCTTC.

The chain carries TRBV27 and TRBJ1-2; 9 bases agree with TRBD1. The J segment lost 5 bases and the V segment lost 6 bases, leaving 10 bases of the junction unmatched. Germline-derived CDR1 and CDR2 are MNHEY and SMNVEV (reference sequence). The CDR3 sequence is 15 residues long. CDR3 sequence: CASSWTGEGGYGYTF. CDR3 nucleotides: TGTGCCAGCAGCTGGACAGGGGAGGGGGGGTATGGCTACACCTTC.